A single sample is the source of the 19 T cell receptor beta chains below, sequenced in a study of cytomegalovirus exposure and HLA in healthy donors. The primer mix had 60 Vbeta and 13 Jbeta primers. Assay used: immunoSEQ multiplex PCR; TCRdb lists only in-frame clones, some missing. This sample yields about 99,000 clones, of which around 77% are seen a single time; 3% to 3.5% belongs to the top ten. Sequenced material: PBMCs. Source of these receptors: a man aged 40-55 years in good health and CMV-seronegative.

This clone was found a few times. The chain couples TRBV5-4 to TRBJ1-2; no clear D gene. V was shortened by 5 bases and J by 2 bases, with 13 bases between the two germline ends. CDR1 is SGHNT, CDR2 YYREEE, per germline (reference sequence). This CDR3 region has 14 residues. The CDR3 region is CASSTHPGNYGYTF. Written as DNA, the CDR3 is TGTGCCAGCAGTACACACCCAGGCAACTATGGCTACACCTTC.

CDR3 coding DNA: TGTGCCAGCAGCGGACAGGCCGCTAACTATGGCTACACCTTC. Translating it yields CASSGQAANYGYTF. The gene calls are TRBV6-1 and TRBJ1-2; 7 bases match TRBD1. The CDR3 is 14 amino acids. J gave up 0 bases and V 6 bases, and 4 bases lay outside the gene matches. CDR1 and CDR2 (germline): MNHNS, SASEGT.

The chain recombines TRBV21-1 with TRBJ1-5. TRBV21-1 is listed as a pseudogene. This CDR3 comprises 14 residues. As DNA, the CDR3 is TGTGCCAGCAGCAATGAGCCTAACAATCAGCCCCAGCATTTT. As protein: CASSNEPNNQPQHF.

J is TRBJ2-1 and V is TRBV5-6, with a weak D call TRBD2 (6 bases). This CDR3 is 17 amino acids long. Looked up from germline, CDR1 is SGHDT and CDR2 is YYEEEE. Trimming shortened V by 4 bases and J by 0 bases, and 17 bases separated the two germline ends. Here the CDR3 reads CASSPNPMGGSYNEQFF. Here the CDR3 DNA reads TGTGCCAGCAGCCCGAACCCCATGGGGGGCTCCTACAATGAGCAGTTCTTC. Complete variable domain (other parts from reference TRBV5-6 and TRBJ2-1): DAGVTQSPTHLIKTRGQQVTLRCSPKSGHDTVSWYQQALGQGPQFIFQYYEEEERQRGNFPDRFSGHQFPNYSSELNVNALLLGDSALYLCASSPNPMGGSYNEQFFGPGTRLTVL.

The chain carries TRBV5-8 and TRBJ2-3; unclear D gene. V lost 4 bases and J 5 bases, leaving 14 bases between the germline ends. Looked up from germline, CDR1 is SGHTS and CDR2 is YDEGEE. The CDR3 consists of 14 residues. The CDR3 region is CASSPPLVVDTQYF. CDR3 sequence (DNA): TGTGCCAGCAGCCCGCCCCTAGTCGTAGATACGCAGTATTTT.

This chain connects TRBV27 to TRBJ2-2, with TRBD1 matching 11 bases. The CDR3 loop spans 16 amino acids. The V gene end was trimmed by 11 bases and the J gene end by 7 bases; junction bases not matched to a gene: 15. Germline CDR1 and CDR2: MNHEY and SMNVEV (reference sequence). The CDR3 DNA follows: TGTGCCGGCAACGGACAGGGGGCGCGGGACTACGGGGAGCTGTTTTTT. Encoded protein: CAGNGQGARDYGELFF.

This chain joins TRBV11-2 and TRBJ2-3, with 8 positions matching TRBD2. The CDR3 runs 15 residues. Looked up from germline, CDR1 is SGHAT and CDR2 is FQNNGV. J was trimmed by 5 bases and V by 0 bases; bases with no gene match: 4. In nucleotides, the CDR3 is TGTGCCAGCAGCTTAGACGAGCGGGAGTTAGATACGCAGTATTTT. This codes for CASSLDERELDTQYF.

V is TRBV29-1 and J is TRBJ2-3; no clear D. Germline CDR1 SQVTM, CDR2 ANQGSEA. The CDR3 spans 12 residues. Trimming cost V 3 bases and J 2 bases, with 6 bases left between them. The CDR3 region is CSVDSNTDTQYF. As DNA, the CDR3 is TGCAGCGTTGACAGTAACACAGATACGCAGTATTTT.

The chain combines TRBV5-4 with TRBJ2-5; 10 bases match TRBD2. The V segment lost 2 bases and the J segment 11 bases; nucleotides outside the gene matches: 15. The CDR3 length is 16 residues. Germline V CDR1 and CDR2: SGHNT, YYREEE (reference sequence). CDR3 residues: CASSFKLAGTPGEQYF. The CDR3 DNA follows: TGTGCCAGCAGCTTCAAACTAGCGGGGACCCCTGGGGAGCAGTACTTC.

This clone has a handful of counts. The CDR3 DNA sequence: TGTGCCAGCAGCCTCCGGACAGGGGGCGCGAGCTATCTACTGGCTTTCTTT. Protein: CASSLRTGGASYLLAFF. The chain carries TRBV11-2 and TRBJ1-1; TRBD1 aligns across 11 bases. This CDR3 is built from 17 residues. Germline CDR1 is SGHAT and CDR2 is FQNNGV. V lost 5 bases to trimming and J lost 11 bases; unmatched junction nucleotides: 19.

The rearrangement joins TRBV28 to TRBJ2-3; 10 bases align to TRBD2. Germline V gives CDR1 MDHEN, CDR2 SYDVKM. The junction had 7 bases not matched to a gene; V was cut back by 7 bases and J by 3 bases. The CDR3 consists of 15 residues. CDR3 bases: TGTGCCAGCACCCGGAGCGGGAGGGAAACAGATACGCAGTATTTT. This encodes CASTRSGRETDTQYF.

The chain uses TRBV5-4 and TRBJ2-2; D not resolved. This CDR3 is built from 14 residues. Trimming removed 2 bases from V and 5 bases from J, with 10 bases in between. The germline gives CDR1 SGHNT, CDR2 YYREEE (reference sequence). The CDR3: CASSLLARTGELFF. The CDR3 DNA follows: TGTGCCAGCAGCTTATTGGCGCGGACCGGGGAGCTGTTTTTT.

V is TRBV27 and J is TRBJ2-1; 10 bases fit TRBD2. With 3 bases clipped from V and 6 bases from J, the junction kept 5 bases outside the gene matches. The germline V gene encodes CDR1 MNHEY and CDR2 SMNVEV (reference sequence). The CDR3 length is 15 residues. The CDR3: CASSLRLAGPNEQFF. As DNA, the CDR3 is TGTGCCAGCAGTTTGAGACTAGCGGGTCCCAATGAGCAGTTCTTC.

The table lists this clone with a few counts. The chain recombines TRBV7-9 with TRBJ1-1; D remains unclear. The germline V gene encodes CDR1 SEHNR and CDR2 FQNEAQ (reference sequence). The CDR3 has 13 residues. The ends were cut back, 5 bases at V and 6 bases at J, with 13 bases in the middle. CDR3 sequence reads: CASSKESRPEAFF. CDR3 DNA sequence: TGTGCCAGCAGCAAGGAGTCGAGGCCTGAAGCTTTCTTT.

The CDR3 loop is CASSQGGTGRGNEQFF. The CDR3 bases are TGTGCCAGCAGCCAGGGGGGGACAGGTAGGGGCAATGAGCAGTTCTTC. This sequence joins TRBV14 and TRBJ2-1; a possible D gene is TRBD1 (8 bases). Germline V CDR1 and CDR2: SGHDN, FVKESK. The CDR3 consists of 16 residues. Trimming left V 3 bases short and J 6 bases short, with 18 bases between.

The chain couples TRBV5-8 to TRBJ1-1, with D perhaps TRBD1 (6 bases). The V gene's germline CDR1 is SGHTS and CDR2 YDEGEE. V lost 0 bases and J lost 4, with 10 bases in between. CDR3 length: 14 residues. The CDR3 here is CASSLAQGITEAFF. The CDR3 coding sequence is TGTGCCAGCAGCTTGGCACAGGGTATCACTGAAGCTTTCTTT.

The chain joins TRBV5-4 to TRBJ2-5; TRBD2 agrees at 9 bases. The CDR3 loop spans 15 amino acids. Trimming took 3 bases from V and 4 from J; bases not matched to a gene: 7. Germline V gives CDR1 SGHNT, CDR2 YYREEE (reference sequence). The CDR3 loop reads CASSSGGGGGETQYF. CDR3 DNA: TGTGCCAGCAGCTCCGGCGGGGGGGGAGGAGAGACCCAGTACTTC.

The V and J genes are TRBV7-8 and TRBJ1-5, with D possibly TRBD1 on 5 matching bases. Looked up from germline, CDR1 is SGHVS and CDR2 is FQNEAQ. The CDR3 is made up of 17 amino acids. Trimming removed 2 bases at V and 3 bases at J, with 17 bases between. The CDR3 DNA sequence: TGTGCCAGCAGCTTAAGCGGGAGCCAGGGTTTCAATCAGCCCCAGCATTTT. It encodes CASSLSGSQGFNQPQHF.

The V gene is TRBV5-4, the J gene TRBJ1-2; possible D gene TRBD1, 5 bases. From germline, CDR1 is SGHNT and CDR2 YYREEE (reference sequence). This CDR3 region has 16 residues. Trimming removed 3 bases from V and 4 bases from J, with 19 bases in between. The CDR3 nucleotides read TGTGCCAGCAGCTCGGGGTCTGGAGGGACGGCCTATGGCTACACCTTC. Translated, it gives CASSSGSGGTAYGYTF.